This T cell receptor beta chain was captured in a study of T cell responses to AZD1222 COVID-19 vaccine. Study-level findings and limits: Donors were mostly white British, more females; clonal diversity possibly underestimated.

Note on this clone: Its antigen is unknown.

The germline gives CDR1 SGHRS, CDR2 YFSETQ. Deletions cut 0 bases from V and 1 base from J, with 10 bases between. The CDR3 runs 16 residues. Assay used: immunoSEQ multiplex PCR; TCRdb lists only in-frame clones, some missing. The sample records under 140,000 clones, 88% being singletons. The sequence came from an adult in good health. Sequenced here: peripheral blood, sampled on day 0 of AZD1222 vaccination. V is TRBV5-1 and J is TRBJ2-2; maybe TRBD2 (6 bases). CDR3 nucleotide sequence: TGCGCCAGCAGCTTGGTGGGTAGCGGGAACACCGGGGAGCTGTTTTTT. This encodes CASSLVGSGNTGELFF.